This TCR beta chain came from a study of response to subunit inactivated influenza vaccine (dated by TCRdb to 2016 to 2018). Describing the broader study: Deep quantitative T cell receptor repertoire profiling was used in the study to track responses to a trivalent subunit inactivated influenza vaccine.

This clonotype was counted between two and nine times. It has no known antigen specificity. Within one base of it there is no much larger clone, and no base qualities were kept. Library method: RT-PCR. For sequencing, an Illumina HiSeq 2500 was employed. TCRdb reanalyzed the raw reads on its own, using fastp at Q25 for trimming and MiXCR for clone calling, and kept in-frame beta chains. Merged by CDR3 protein, the rows form single entries marked with the most common genes and DNA. The sample yields about 520,000 distinct CDR3 sequences; approximately 11% were counted once. The top ten clones comprise around 12% of the sample. Sample time point, as interpreted from the label and publication: more than 40 days after influenza vaccine administration. Including cysteine and phenylalanine, the CDR3 has 15 amino acids. The retained sequence is limited to the CDR3, 45 bases, with the frame set at the first base. CDR1 is given as MGHRA and CDR2 as YSYEKL, both from the germline V gene. V and J are truncated by 0 bases and 4 bases respectively, leaving an intervening sequence of 10 bases.

The full study reports these points: It was suggested by the authors that each seasonal influenza vaccination may recruit only a limited number of new T cells.

The receptor was isolated from a man over 45 who received an inactivated influenza vaccine. Donor details come from another sample of the same person, matched by shared clones. Here the chain combines TRBV4-1 and TRBJ1-3, with the identity of the D gene unclear. Sequencing was performed on PBMCs from blood, taken more than 35 days after vaccination. In nucleotide form, the sequence is TGCGCCAGCAGCCAAGAAGCGACGGTCGGAAACACCATATATTTT. Translated, it gives CASSQEATVGNTIYF.